The source of this TCR beta chain is a study of PD-1 blockade in classical Hodgkin lymphoma. V was trimmed by 2 bases and J by 2 bases, leaving 0 bases between them. Germline values: CDR1 LGHNA, CDR2 YNFKEQ. The CDR3 sequence is 11 residues long. This clone has only a few counts. Its antigen is as yet unknown. Broader study findings: By C4D1 there was a significant rise in CD4+ TCR diversity but not in CD8+ TCR diversity. Repertoire differences have undefined causes, possibly disease activity or prior therapy.

Using immunoSEQ multiplex PCR, the repertoire was profiled, and TCRdb retains in-frame clones only, with some absent. The repertoire holds about 58,000 clones, with 88% as singletons. Autologous stem cell transplantation was followed by relapse in every patient, and brentuximab vedotin exposure varied. This receptor was identified in a human donor with classical Hodgkin lymphoma. The genes are TRBV4-2 and TRBJ1-1; D unclear. Sequenced here: peripheral blood mononuclear cells (PBMCs), sampled before the second cycle of nivolumab. CDR3: CASSQNTEAFF. The CDR3 DNA follows: TGTGCCAGCAGCCAAAACACTGAAGCTTTCTTT.